Below are 27 T cell receptor beta chains sequenced from a single sample in a study of blood T cell repertoires in COVID-19. Sequenced by immunoSEQ multiplex PCR; TCRdb stores in-frame clones only, minus some. Of about 83,000 clones in the sample, roughly 90% are singletons; the top ten hold under 3%. Sequenced sample: peripheral blood. The receptor set was obtained from a woman aged 45-60 years with active or convalescent COVID-19.

This chain uses TRBV11-2 with TRBJ1-1; 7 bases match TRBD1. CDR3 size: 14 residues. Trimming removed 4 bases from V and 5 bases from J; junction bases left unmatched: 7. In germline, CDR1 is SGHAT, CDR2 FQNNGV. Here the CDR3 DNA reads TGTGCCAGCAGCTCGACAGGGACTTGGACTGAAGCTTTCTTT. It specifies CASSSTGTWTEAFF.

This clone occurred once. The V call is TRBV6-5, the J call TRBJ1-5; D gene uncertain. Germline CDR1 MNHEY, CDR2 SVGAGI. The CDR3 has 13 amino acids. The germline V and J ends were trimmed by 5 bases and 4 bases, with 9 bases remaining between them. CDR3 nucleotides: TGTGCCAGCAGTCCGACAAGAAATCAGCCCCAGCATTTT. It codes for CASSPTRNQPQHF.

The CDR3 is CASTNRENYGYTF. The CDR3 DNA reads as TGTGCCAGTACAAACAGGGAAAACTATGGCTACACCTTC. The chain recombines TRBV19 with TRBJ1-2; tentatively, D is TRBD1 (6 bases). The CDR3 totals 13 residues. The germline V and J ends were trimmed by 7 bases and 2 bases, with 11 bases remaining between them. Looked up from germline, CDR1 is LNHDA and CDR2 is SQIVND (reference sequence).

The genes are TRBV19 and TRBJ2-7; 13 nucleotides agree with TRBD2. Per germline, CDR1 LNHDA and CDR2 SQIVND (reference sequence). The CDR3 loop spans 16 amino acids. V shed 4 bases and J 2 bases; nucleotides not matched to a gene: 5. The CDR3 protein is CASSTTSGGPTYEQYF. The CDR3 nucleotides are TGTGCCAGTAGTACGACTAGCGGGGGGCCTACCTACGAGCAGTACTTC.

The chain employs TRBV7-3 and TRBJ2-6; a weak D match, TRBD1 (6 bases). Deletions cut 8 bases from V and 0 bases from J, with 17 bases between. This CDR3 comprises 17 residues. CDR1 SGHTA and CDR2 FQGTGA come from the germline V gene. The CDR3 reads CASGRTGRNSGANVLTF. CDR3 nucleotide sequence: TGTGCCAGCGGGCGAACAGGGAGAAACTCTGGGGCCAACGTCCTGACTTTC. Complete variable domain (other parts from reference TRBV7-3 and TRBJ2-6): GAGVSQTPSNKVTEKGKYVELRCDPISGHTALYWYRQSLGQGPEFLIYFQGTGAADDSGLPNDRFFAVRPEGSVSTLKIQRTERGDSAVYLCASGRTGRNSGANVLTFGAGSRLTVL.

The V gene is TRBV9, the J gene TRBJ2-5; D not certain. Trimming removed 0 bases from V and 2 bases from J, with 11 bases in between. Per the germline V gene, CDR1 is SGDLS and CDR2 is YYNGEE. The CDR3 loop spans 15 amino acids. The DNA for the CDR3 is TGTGCCAGCAGCGTAGCGGTGAGCACTCAAGAGACCCAGTACTTC. It encodes CASSVAVSTQETQYF.

J is TRBJ1-1 and V is TRBV5-1, with D perhaps matching TRBD1 (5 bases). Trimming removed 2 bases from V and 1 base from J, with 12 bases in between. This CDR3 has 15 residues. Germline CDR1 and CDR2: SGHRS and YFSETQ. The DNA for the CDR3 is TGCGCCAGCAGCTTAGACAGTCCCGGGAACACTGAAGCTTTCTTT. Amino acid sequence: CASSLDSPGNTEAFF.

In its sample, this clone was seen once. The chain recombines TRBV2 with TRBJ2-5; D possibly corresponds to TRBD1 (6 bases). Trimming stripped 6 bases from V and 11 bases from J, with 13 bases between. The CDR3 spans 11 residues. CDR1 is SNHLY and CDR2 is FYNNEI in the germline V gene. CDR3: CASSEGERQYF. In DNA, the CDR3 is TGTGCCAGCAGCGAGGGGGAAAGGCAGTACTTC.

The chain uses TRBV7-2 and TRBJ1-1; TRBD1 matches 12 bases. CDR1 SGHTA and CDR2 FQGNSA come from the germline V gene. The CDR3 extends over 15 amino acids. With V trimmed by 5 bases and J by 11 bases, 12 bases remained unmatched. The CDR3 DNA is TGTGCCAGCAGCCCCCCCGGGACAGGGGGCGGGAGGGCTTTCTTT. Its translation: CASSPPGTGGGRAFF.

The chain has TRBV5-4 and TRBJ1-2, with TRBD1 matching over 8 bases. Looked up from germline, CDR1 is SGHNT and CDR2 is YYREEE (reference sequence). With V trimmed by 5 bases and J by 8 bases, 14 bases remained unmatched. The CDR3 sequence is 15 residues long. The CDR3 sequence is CASRWVDRGSEGYTF. The CDR3 nucleotides read TGTGCCAGCAGATGGGTCGACAGGGGCTCGGAGGGCTACACCTTC.

This sequence joins TRBV10-3 and TRBJ1-1; D is undetermined. The CDR3 runs to 13 residues. Trimming took off 4 bases at V and 1 base at J, with 7 bases between the two ends. Germline lookup yields CDR1 ENHRY and CDR2 SYGVKD. The CDR3 nucleotides are TGTGCCATCAGTGTAACAGAGAACACTGAAGCTTTCTTT. It codes for CAISVTENTEAFF.

This clone appeared a few times. The chain combines TRBV28 with TRBJ2-2, with 9 bases matching TRBD1. With 0 bases clipped from V and 5 bases from J, the junction kept 7 bases outside the gene matches. Germline CDR1 and CDR2: MDHEN and SYDVKM. This CDR3 contains 17 residues. The CDR3 region is CASSLWAGQGRTGELFF. Here the CDR3 DNA reads TGTGCCAGCAGTTTATGGGCAGGACAGGGGAGGACCGGGGAGCTGTTTTTT.

A few counts support this clone. This rearrangement joins TRBV5-5 to TRBJ1-1; TRBD1 aligns across 8 bases. V was pared by 0 bases and J by 1 base, with 2 bases of the junction left unmatched. The CDR3 has 15 amino acids. Germline CDR1 and CDR2: SGHKS and YYEKEE (reference sequence). CDR3 nucleotide sequence: TGTGCCAGCAGCTTGGCCGGGACAGGGAACACTGAAGCTTTCTTT. Its protein is CASSLAGTGNTEAFF.

The gene calls are TRBV29-1 and TRBJ2-2, with D maybe TRBD1 (6 bases). CDR1 SQVTM and CDR2 ANQGSEA come from the germline V gene. V was clipped by 7 bases and J by 2 bases, with 11 bases between them. CDR3 size: 13 residues. The CDR3 is CSARDTNTGELFF. The CDR3 nucleotides are TGCAGCGCCAGGGACACAAACACCGGGGAGCTGTTTTTT.

DNA of the CDR3: TGTGCCAGCTCACTTAACCGGGACAAACTCTCTGGAAACACCATATATTTT. Its protein is CASSLNRDKLSGNTIYF. The V and J genes are TRBV18 and TRBJ1-3; maybe TRBD1 (6 bases). With 4 bases removed from V and 0 bases from J, the gap between germline ends came to 16 bases. The CDR3 spans 17 residues. Germline CDR1 reads KGHSH; CDR2 reads LQKENI.

V gene TRBV6-5 combines with J gene TRBJ1-4; 10 nucleotides line up with TRBD1. In germline, CDR1 is MNHEY, CDR2 SVGAGI. The CDR3 has 13 amino acids. V lost 6 bases, J lost 5 bases, and 0 bases stayed unmatched. The CDR3 here is CASRGQGNEKLFF. The CDR3 DNA reads as TGTGCCAGCAGGGGACAGGGGAATGAAAAACTGTTTTTT.

The chain recombines TRBV18 with TRBJ2-1, with 8 bases matching TRBD1. This CDR3 is built from 13 residues. Germline CDR1 is KGHSH and CDR2 is LQKENI. V lost 3 bases and J lost 9; bases outside the gene matches: 4. CDR3 region: CASSPGTGGEQFF. Written as DNA, the CDR3 is TGTGCCAGCTCACCGGGGACAGGCGGTGAGCAGTTCTTC. Combining the CDR3 with reference TRBV18 and TRBJ2-1 gives the whole variable domain NAGVMQNPRHLVRRRGQEARLRCSPMKGHSHVYWYRQLPEEGLKFMVYLQKENIIDESGMPKERFSAEFPKEGPSILRIQQVVRGDSAAYFCASSPGTGGEQFFGPGTRLTVL.

This sequence joins TRBV19 and TRBJ2-1; 7 bases fit TRBD1. CDR3 length equals 15 residues. The germline gives CDR1 LNHDA, CDR2 SQIVND (reference sequence). The junction had 15 bases not matched to a gene; V was cut back by 6 bases and J by 10 bases. The CDR3 region has the DNA TGTGCCAGTAGAGTAAGTCCCAACACAGGGGAAGAGCAGTTCTTC. This translates into CASRVSPNTGEEQFF.

The chain combines TRBV6-6 with TRBJ2-1; 14 bases agree with TRBD2. The CDR3 has 19 residues. V dropped 6 bases and J dropped 4; count of bases not matched to a gene: 14. Germline CDR1 reads MNHNY; CDR2 reads SVGAGI (reference sequence). CDR3 protein: CASSFPRTSGGIPYNEQFF. CDR3 nucleotides: TGTGCCAGCAGCTTCCCTCGGACTAGCGGGGGGATTCCTTACAATGAGCAGTTCTTC.

V is TRBV18 and J is TRBJ1-5; D remains ambiguous. CDR3 size: 13 residues. Germline CDR1 reads KGHSH; CDR2 reads LQKENI. V lost 3 bases and J lost 6, with 9 bases in between. The DNA of the CDR3 is TGTGCCAGCTCACCCGGAGTGGGTCAGCCCCAGCATTTT. Amino acids: CASSPGVGQPQHF.

The chain uses TRBV4-1 and TRBJ2-2, with D possibly matching TRBD1 (5 bases). With 0 bases removed from V and 6 bases from J, the gap between germline ends came to 8 bases. The V gene's germline CDR1 is MGHRA and CDR2 YSYEKL. The CDR3 is 14 residues long. In DNA, the CDR3 is TGCGCCAGCAGCCAAGAAGGGGAAGCCGGGGAGCTGTTTTTT. This codes for CASSQEGEAGELFF.

The rearrangement links TRBV29-1 to TRBJ2-5; D possibly corresponds to TRBD2 (6 bases). V was trimmed by 7 bases and J by 5 bases, leaving 14 bases between them. The germline V gene encodes CDR1 SQVTM and CDR2 ANQGSEA. The CDR3 is 12 amino acids. CDR3: CSALSGDETQYF. The DNA of the CDR3 is TGCAGCGCCCTGTCGGGGGACGAGACCCAGTACTTC.

The rearrangement links TRBV4-1 to TRBJ2-7, with 9 nucleotides matching TRBD1. This CDR3 is 14 amino acids long. J was trimmed by 3 bases and V by 8 bases; bases with no gene match: 8. The germline V gene encodes CDR1 MGHRA and CDR2 YSYEKL. The CDR3 region is CASARDRVLYEQYF. CDR3 DNA sequence: TGCGCCAGCGCCCGGGACAGGGTTCTCTACGAGCAGTACTTC.

This chain joins TRBV7-2 and TRBJ1-6, with D maybe TRBD1 (5 bases). The V and J ends lost 4 bases and 9 bases respectively, with 16 bases between them. This CDR3 contains 15 residues. CDR1 is SGHTA, CDR2 FQGNSA, per germline. CDR3 DNA: TGTGCCAGCAGCTCGCTGGGGGGAGGTAGTTCACCCCTCCACTTT. The encoded protein is CASSSLGGGSSPLHF.

The rearrangement links TRBV6-5 to TRBJ1-2; 12 bases line up with TRBD1. After removal of 5 bases from V and 11 bases from J, the junction contained 9 bases not matched to a gene. Per germline, CDR1 MNHEY and CDR2 SVGAGI. The CDR3 length is 14 residues. The CDR3 DNA reads TGTGCCAGCAGTACAATCCGGGACAGGGGGCGATACACCTTC. Protein product: CASSTIRDRGRYTF.

J is TRBJ1-3 and V is TRBV2, with D unresolved. The germline CDR1 and CDR2 sequences are SNHLY and FYNNEI. The CDR3 sequence is 15 residues long. Trimming shortened V by 9 bases and J by 6 bases, and 21 bases separated the two germline ends. Here the CDR3 reads CARHEIEGDTNTIYF. In nucleotides, the CDR3 is TGTGCCAGACATGAGATCGAGGGAGATACAAACACCATATATTTT. The complete variable domain, with remaining parts taken from reference TRBV2 and TRBJ1-3, reads EPEVTQTPSHQVTQMGQEVILRCVPISNHLYFYWYRQILGQKVEFLVSFYNNEISEKSEIFDDQFSVERPDGSNFTLKIRSTKLEDSAMYFCARHEIEGDTNTIYFGEGSWLTVV.

This clone came up once. The chain employs TRBV6-5 and TRBJ1-4; no firm D call. There are 15 residues in the CDR3. V lost 5 bases and J lost 4, with 14 bases in between. Germline CDR1 and CDR2: MNHEY and SVGAGI. DNA of the CDR3: TGTGCCAGCAGTCACGACACGTCATATAATGAAAAACTGTTTTTT. Its protein is CASSHDTSYNEKLFF.